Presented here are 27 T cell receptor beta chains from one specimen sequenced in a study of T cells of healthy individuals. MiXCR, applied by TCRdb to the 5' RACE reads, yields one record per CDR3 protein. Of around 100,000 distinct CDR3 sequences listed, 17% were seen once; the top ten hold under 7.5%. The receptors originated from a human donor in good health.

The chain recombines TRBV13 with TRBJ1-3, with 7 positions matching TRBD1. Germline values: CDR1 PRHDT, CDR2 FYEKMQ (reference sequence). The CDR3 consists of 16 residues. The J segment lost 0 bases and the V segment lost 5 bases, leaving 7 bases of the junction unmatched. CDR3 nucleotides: TGTGCCAGCAGCCGGGACAGACCGAGCTCTGGAAACACCATATATTTT. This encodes CASSRDRPSSGNTIYF. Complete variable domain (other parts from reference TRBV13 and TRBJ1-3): AAGVIQSPRHLIKEKRETATLKCYPIPRHDTVYWYQQGPGQDPQFLISFYEKMQSDKGSIPDRFSAQQFSDYHSELNMSSLELGDSALYFCASSRDRPSSGNTIYFGEGSWLTVV.

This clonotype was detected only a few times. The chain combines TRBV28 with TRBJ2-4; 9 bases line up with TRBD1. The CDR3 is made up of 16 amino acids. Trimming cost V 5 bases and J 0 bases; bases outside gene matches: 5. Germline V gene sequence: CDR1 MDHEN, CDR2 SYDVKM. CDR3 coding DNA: TGTGCCAGCAGTCCAGCGGGACAGGGAGCCAAAAACATTCAGTACTTC. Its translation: CASSPAGQGAKNIQYF.

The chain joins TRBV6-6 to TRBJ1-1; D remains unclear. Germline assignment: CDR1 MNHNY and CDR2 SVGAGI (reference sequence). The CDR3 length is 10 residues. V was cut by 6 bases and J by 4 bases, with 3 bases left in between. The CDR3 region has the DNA TGTGCCAGCAGGACCACTGAAGCTTTCTTT. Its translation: CASRTTEAFF.

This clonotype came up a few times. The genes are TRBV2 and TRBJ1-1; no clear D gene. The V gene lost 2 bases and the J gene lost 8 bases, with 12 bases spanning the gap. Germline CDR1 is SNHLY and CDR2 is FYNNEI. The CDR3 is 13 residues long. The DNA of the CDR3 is TGTGCCAGCAGTGAAAATAGGGTTACCGAAGCTTTCTTT. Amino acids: CASSENRVTEAFF.

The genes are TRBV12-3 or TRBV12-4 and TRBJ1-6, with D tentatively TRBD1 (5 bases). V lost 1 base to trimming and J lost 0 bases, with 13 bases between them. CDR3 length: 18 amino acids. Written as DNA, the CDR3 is TGTGCCAGCAGTTTAGGAGGGGTGAGGGTCTCCTATAATTCACCCCTCCACTTT. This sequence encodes CASSLGGVRVSYNSPLHF.

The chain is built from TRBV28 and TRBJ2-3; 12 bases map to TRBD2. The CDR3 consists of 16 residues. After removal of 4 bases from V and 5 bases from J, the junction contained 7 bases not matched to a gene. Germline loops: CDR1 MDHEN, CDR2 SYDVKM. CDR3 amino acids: CASSSPSGGARDTQYF. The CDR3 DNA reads TGTGCCAGCAGTTCCCCTAGCGGGGGGGCCAGAGATACGCAGTATTTT.

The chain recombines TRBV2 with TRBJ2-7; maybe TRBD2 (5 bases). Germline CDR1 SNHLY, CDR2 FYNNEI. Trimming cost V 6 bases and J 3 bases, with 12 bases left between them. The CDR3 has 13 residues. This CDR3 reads CASRGGWGYEQYF. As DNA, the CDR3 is TGTGCCAGCAGGGGCGGGTGGGGCTACGAGCAGTACTTC.

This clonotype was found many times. The CDR3 sequence: CASSDGSPDTGELFF. CDR3 coding DNA: TGTGCCAGCAGTGACGGGTCGCCCGATACCGGGGAGCTGTTTTTT. This rearrangement joins TRBV6-4 to TRBJ2-2; D not certain. V was clipped by 2 bases and J by 5 bases, with 12 bases between them. Germline CDR1 reads MRHNA; CDR2 reads SNTAGT. The CDR3 consists of 15 residues.

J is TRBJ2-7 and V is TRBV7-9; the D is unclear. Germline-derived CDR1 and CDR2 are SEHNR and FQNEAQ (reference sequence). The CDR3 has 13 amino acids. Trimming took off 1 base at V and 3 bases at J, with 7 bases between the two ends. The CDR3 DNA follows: TGTGCCAGCAGCTTAGAATCTCGCTACGAGCAGTACTTC. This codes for CASSLESRYEQYF.

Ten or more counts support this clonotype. The CDR3 loop reads CASSLFAGYYGYTF. DNA for the CDR3: TGTGCCAGCAGTTTATTTGCGGGTTACTATGGCTACACCTTC. The genes are TRBV28 and TRBJ1-2; unclear D gene. Per germline, CDR1 MDHEN and CDR2 SYDVKM. V was pared by 1 base and J by 3 bases, with 9 bases between. The CDR3 has 14 residues.

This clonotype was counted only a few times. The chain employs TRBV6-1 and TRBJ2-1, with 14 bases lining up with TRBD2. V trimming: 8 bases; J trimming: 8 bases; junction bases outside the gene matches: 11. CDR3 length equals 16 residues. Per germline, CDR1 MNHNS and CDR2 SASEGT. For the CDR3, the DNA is TGTGCCAGCCTGGGATTATCGACTAGCGGGAGGGATGAGCAGTTCTTC. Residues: CASLGLSTSGRDEQFF.

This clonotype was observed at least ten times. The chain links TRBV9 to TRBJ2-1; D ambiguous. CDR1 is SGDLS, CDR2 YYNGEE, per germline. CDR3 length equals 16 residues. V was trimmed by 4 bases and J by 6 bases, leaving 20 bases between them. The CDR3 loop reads CASSPSPKLASNEQFF. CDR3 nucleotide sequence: TGTGCCAGCAGCCCCAGCCCCAAGTTGGCGTCCAATGAGCAGTTCTTC.

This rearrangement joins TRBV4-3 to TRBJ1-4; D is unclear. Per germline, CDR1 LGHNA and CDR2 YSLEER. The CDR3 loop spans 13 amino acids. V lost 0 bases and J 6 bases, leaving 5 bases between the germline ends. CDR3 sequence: CASSQEIDEKLFF. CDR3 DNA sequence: TGCGCCAGCAGCCAAGAGATAGATGAAAAACTGTTTTTT.

The CDR3 coding sequence is TGTGCCAGCAGCTCAACTAGCGGGAAGGCCAATGAGCAGTTCTTC. Its protein is CASSSTSGKANEQFF. The rearrangement uses TRBV7-2 and TRBJ2-1, with TRBD2 matching 10 bases. J lost 6 bases, V lost 4 bases, and 6 bases had no gene match. CDR3 length: 15 amino acids. Germline CDR1 is SGHTA and CDR2 is FQGNSA.

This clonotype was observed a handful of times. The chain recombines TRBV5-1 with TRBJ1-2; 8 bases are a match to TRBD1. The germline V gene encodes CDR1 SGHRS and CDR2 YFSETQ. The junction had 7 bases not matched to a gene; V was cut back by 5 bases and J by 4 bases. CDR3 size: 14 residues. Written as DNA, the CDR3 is TGCGCCAGCAGTACCGACAGGGGTCTCTATGGCTACACCTTC. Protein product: CASSTDRGLYGYTF.

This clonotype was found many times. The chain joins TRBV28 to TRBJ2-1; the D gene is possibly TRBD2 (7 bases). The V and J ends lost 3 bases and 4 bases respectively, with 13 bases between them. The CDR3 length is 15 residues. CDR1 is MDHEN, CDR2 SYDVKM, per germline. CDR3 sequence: CASSFEGRGYNEQFF. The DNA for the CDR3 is TGTGCCAGCAGTTTCGAGGGGAGGGGGTACAATGAGCAGTTCTTC.

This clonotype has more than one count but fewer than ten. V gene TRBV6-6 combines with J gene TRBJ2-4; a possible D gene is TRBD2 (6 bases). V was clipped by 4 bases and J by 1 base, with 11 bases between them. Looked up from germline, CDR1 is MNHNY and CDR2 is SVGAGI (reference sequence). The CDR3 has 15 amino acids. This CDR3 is CASSSSGAAKNIQYF. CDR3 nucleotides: TGTGCCAGCAGTTCGTCGGGAGCGGCCAAAAACATTCAGTACTTC.

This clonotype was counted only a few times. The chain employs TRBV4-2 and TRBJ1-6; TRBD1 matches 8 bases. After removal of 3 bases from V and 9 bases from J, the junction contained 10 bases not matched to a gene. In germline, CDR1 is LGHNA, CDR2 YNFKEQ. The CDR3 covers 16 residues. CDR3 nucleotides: TGTGCCAGCAGCCATCGGACAGGGAATGAGGGTTCACCCCTCCACTTT. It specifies CASSHRTGNEGSPLHF.

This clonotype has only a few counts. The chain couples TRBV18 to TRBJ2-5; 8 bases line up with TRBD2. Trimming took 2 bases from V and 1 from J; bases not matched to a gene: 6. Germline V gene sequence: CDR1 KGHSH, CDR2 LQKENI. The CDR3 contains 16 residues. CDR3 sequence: CASSPAAGGIQETQYF. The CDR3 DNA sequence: TGTGCCAGCTCACCAGCTGCGGGGGGAATCCAAGAGACCCAGTACTTC.

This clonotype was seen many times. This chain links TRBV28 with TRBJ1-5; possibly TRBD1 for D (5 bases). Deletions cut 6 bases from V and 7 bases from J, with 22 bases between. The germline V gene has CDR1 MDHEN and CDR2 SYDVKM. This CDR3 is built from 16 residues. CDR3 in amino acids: CASRPLGQGTGQPQHF. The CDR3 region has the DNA TGTGCCAGCAGACCCCTCGGGCAGGGAACTGGACAGCCCCAGCATTTT.

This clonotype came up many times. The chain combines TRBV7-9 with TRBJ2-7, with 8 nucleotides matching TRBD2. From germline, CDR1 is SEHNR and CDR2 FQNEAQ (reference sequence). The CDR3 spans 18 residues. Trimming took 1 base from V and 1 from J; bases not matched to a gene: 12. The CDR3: CASSLVGGTSGSSYEQYF. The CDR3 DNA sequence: TGTGCCAGCAGCTTAGTGGGGGGAACTAGCGGATCTTCCTACGAGCAGTACTTC.

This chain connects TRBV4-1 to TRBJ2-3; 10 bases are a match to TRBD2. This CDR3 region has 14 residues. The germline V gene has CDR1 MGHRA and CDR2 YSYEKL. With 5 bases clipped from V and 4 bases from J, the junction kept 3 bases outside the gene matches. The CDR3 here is CASSDSGGADTQYF. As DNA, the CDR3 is TGCGCCAGCAGCGACAGCGGGGGGGCAGATACGCAGTATTTT.

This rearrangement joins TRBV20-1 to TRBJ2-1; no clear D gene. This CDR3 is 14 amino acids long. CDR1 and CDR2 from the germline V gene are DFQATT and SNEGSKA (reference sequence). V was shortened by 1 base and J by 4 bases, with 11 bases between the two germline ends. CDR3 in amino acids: CSARARTGYNEQFF. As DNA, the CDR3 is TGCAGTGCTAGAGCCCGGACCGGATACAATGAGCAGTTCTTC.

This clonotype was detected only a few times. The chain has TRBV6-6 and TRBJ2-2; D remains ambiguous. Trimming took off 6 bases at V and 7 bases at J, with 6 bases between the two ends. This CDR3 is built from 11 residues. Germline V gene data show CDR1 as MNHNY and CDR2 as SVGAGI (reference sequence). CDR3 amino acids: CASSSNGELFF. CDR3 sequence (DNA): TGTGCCAGCAGCTCAAACGGGGAGCTGTTTTTT.

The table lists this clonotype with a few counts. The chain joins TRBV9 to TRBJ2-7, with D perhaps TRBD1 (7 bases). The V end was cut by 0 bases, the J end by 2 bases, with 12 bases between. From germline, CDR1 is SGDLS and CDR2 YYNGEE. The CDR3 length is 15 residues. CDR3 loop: CASSVGGDSTYEQYF. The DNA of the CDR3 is TGTGCCAGCAGCGTAGGGGGGGACAGTACCTACGAGCAGTACTTC.

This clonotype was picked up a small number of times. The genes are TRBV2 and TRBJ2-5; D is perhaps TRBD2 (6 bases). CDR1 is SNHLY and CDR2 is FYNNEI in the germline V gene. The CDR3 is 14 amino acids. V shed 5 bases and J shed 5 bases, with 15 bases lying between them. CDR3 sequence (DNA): TGTGCCAGCAGTAGAATGGGAGGCTCGGAGACCCAGTACTTC. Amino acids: CASSRMGGSETQYF.

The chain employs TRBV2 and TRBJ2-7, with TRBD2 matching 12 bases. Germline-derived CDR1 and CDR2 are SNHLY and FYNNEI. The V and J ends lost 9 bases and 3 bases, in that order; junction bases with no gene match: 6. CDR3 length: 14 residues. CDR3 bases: TGTGCCAGTGGACCGGGACTAGCGGGCTACGAGCAGTACTTC. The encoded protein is CASGPGLAGYEQYF.